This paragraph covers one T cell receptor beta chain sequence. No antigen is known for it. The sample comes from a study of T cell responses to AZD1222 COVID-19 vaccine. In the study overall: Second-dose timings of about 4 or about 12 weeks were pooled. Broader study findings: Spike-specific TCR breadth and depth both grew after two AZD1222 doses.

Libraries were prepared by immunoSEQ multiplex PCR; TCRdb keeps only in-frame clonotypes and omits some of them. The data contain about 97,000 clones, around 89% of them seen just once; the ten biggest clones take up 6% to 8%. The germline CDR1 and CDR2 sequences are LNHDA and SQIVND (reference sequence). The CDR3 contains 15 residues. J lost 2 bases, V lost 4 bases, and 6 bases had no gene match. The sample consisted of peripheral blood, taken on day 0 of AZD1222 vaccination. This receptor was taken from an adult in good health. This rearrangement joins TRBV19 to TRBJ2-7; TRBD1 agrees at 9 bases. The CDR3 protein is CASSTRQGGTYEQYF. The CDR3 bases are TGTGCCAGTAGTACAAGACAGGGGGGGACCTACGAGCAGTACTTC.